This TCR beta chain stems from a study of blood T cell repertoires in COVID-19. Across the whole study: The United States, Italy and Spain were the sources of the acute and convalescent COVID-19 samples. T cells, B-cell-depleted T cells, or PBMCs provided the cDNA or gDNA that served as material.

Authors' methods: Amplification from reference gene primers served as the basis for estimated nucleated cell counts. The method was immunoSEQ multiplex PCR; TCRdb's version includes in-frame clones alone and lacks a portion of them. V, J and clone size reflect that table, while D and trimming were determined from the DNA. The sample has roughly 150,000 clones; approximately 80% are singletons. This TCR derives from a woman in her forties or fifties with acute or convalescent COVID-19. Sequenced: peripheral blood.

CDR3 loop: CASTRDRENTGELFF. CDR3 DNA sequence: TGTGCCAGCACCCGGGACAGAGAAAACACCGGGGAGCTGTTTTTT. The chain couples TRBV6-4 to TRBJ2-2; 7 bases are shared with TRBD1. The CDR3 spans 15 residues. From germline, CDR1 is MRHNA and CDR2 SNTAGT. V shed 7 bases, J shed 2 bases, and the junction held 7 bases outside the gene matches.